This entry describes one T cell receptor beta chain. The antigen is undetermined. This specimen belongs to a study of cytomegalovirus exposure and HLA in healthy donors. The V gene's germline CDR1 is MNHEY and CDR2 SVGAGI. CDR3 length: 13 amino acids. This PCR relied on a set of 60 Vbeta primers and 13 Jbeta primers. Method: immunoSEQ multiplex PCR; TCRdb's copy keeps in-frame clones and lacks some. Among roughly 97,000 clones listed, around 10% were seen once. At the time of sampling, donors were nominally healthy, though unrecorded immune exposures were likely. Study findings and constraints: Indistinguishable V segments such as TRBV6-2 and TRBV6-3 were excluded. The productive fraction for most TCR beta V segments was about 87% or about 30% in an earlier analysis. Trimming of TCR beta V- and J-genes showed a link, identified in a later analysis, to a missense DCLRE1C variant.

This TCR was recovered from a man aged 45 to 65 in good health and CMV-seropositive. Sequenced material: PBMCs. The rearrangement uses TRBV6-5 and TRBJ2-5; tentative D call: TRBD2 (6 bases). The J call may be wrong; the DNA end is better matched by TRBJ2-7. The CDR3 loop reads CASSPRRDHEQYF. The DNA for the CDR3 is TGTGCCAGCAGCCCGAGGAGGGACCACGAGCAGTACTTC.